These 20 T cell receptor beta chains came from one sample sequenced in a study of T cells in localized non-small cell lung cancer. Data came from immunoSEQ multiplex PCR; TCRdb stores just in-frame clones and leaves some out. The repertoire holds about 34,000 clones, with about 90% as singletons. Sequenced material: peripheral blood, taken before any cancer treatment. The receptors derive from a woman aged 40 to 75 with stage I lung adenocarcinoma.

V gene TRBV5-6 combines with J gene TRBJ2-1; TRBD1 aligns across 11 bases. CDR1 and CDR2 (germline): SGHDT, YYEEEE. V shed 4 bases, J shed 3 bases, and the junction held 6 bases outside the gene matches. This CDR3 is built from 16 residues. The CDR3 sequence is CASSPAGTGGYNEQFF. As DNA, the CDR3 is TGTGCCAGCAGCCCCGCGGGGACAGGGGGCTACAATGAGCAGTTCTTC.

This chain links TRBV5-1 with TRBJ2-1; D possibly matches TRBD1 or TRBD2 (6 bases each). V was cut by 4 bases and J by 6 bases, with 23 bases left in between. Germline V CDR1 and CDR2: SGHRS, YFSETQ. This CDR3 contains 17 residues. The CDR3 DNA reads as TGCGCCAGCAGCCCCGAAACCCCGGGGGCTCTGGGCAATGAGCAGTTCTTC. Amino acids: CASSPETPGALGNEQFF.

The rearrangement joins TRBV7-8 to TRBJ2-2; the D gene could be TRBD1 or TRBD2 (5 bases each). Germline V gene sequence: CDR1 SGHVS, CDR2 FQNEAQ. CDR3 length equals 17 residues. V gave up 2 bases and J gave up 5 bases, with 18 bases separating them. This CDR3 is CASSLLLANWGTGELFF. DNA of the CDR3: TGTGCCAGCAGCTTACTTTTGGCGAACTGGGGGACCGGGGAGCTGTTTTTT. Full variable domain (outside the CDR3, taken from reference TRBV7-8 and TRBJ2-2): GAGVSQSPRYKVAKRGQDVALRCDPISGHVSLFWYQQALGQGPEFLTYFQNEAQLDKSGLPSDRFFAERPEGSVSTLKIQRTQQEDSAVYLCASSLLLANWGTGELFFGEGSRLTVL.

The chain recombines TRBV9 with TRBJ1-2; D might be TRBD1 (6 bases). In germline, CDR1 is SGDLS, CDR2 YYNGEE. This CDR3 region has 14 residues. V lost 4 bases and J 8 bases, leaving 18 bases between the germline ends. In nucleotides, the CDR3 is TGTGCCAGCAGCCTCGGACAGATAAAAAAAGGCTACACCTTC. Translation gives CASSLGQIKKGYTF.

The chain is built from TRBV5-6 and TRBJ2-3; 8 nucleotides align to TRBD2. The V gene's germline CDR1 is SGHDT and CDR2 YYEEEE. V gave up 4 bases and J gave up 5 bases; unmatched junction bases: 12. This CDR3 is 16 amino acids long. CDR3 sequence reads: CASSLPPGLVGDTQYF. The CDR3 DNA reads TGTGCCAGCAGCCTTCCTCCGGGACTAGTGGGAGATACGCAGTATTTT.

The chain uses TRBV28 and TRBJ2-3, with 10 bases fitting TRBD2. Trimming took 3 bases from V and 9 from J; bases not matched to a gene: 0. CDR1 is MDHEN and CDR2 is SYDVKM in the germline V gene. This CDR3 has 12 residues. The CDR3 spells CASSLTSGTQYF. DNA of the CDR3: TGTGCCAGCAGTTTGACTAGCGGGACGCAGTATTTT. The full variable domain, rest sourced from reference TRBV28 and TRBJ2-3, is DVKVTQSSRYLVKRTGEKVFLECVQDMDHENMFWYRQDPGLGLRLIYFSYDVKMKEKGDIPEGYSVSREKKERFSLILESASTNQTSMYLCASSLTSGTQYFGPGTRLTVL.

The rearrangement joins TRBV25-1 to TRBJ1-1; D unclear. CDR1 is MGHDK, CDR2 SYGVNS, per germline. CDR3 length equals 11 residues. Trimming shortened V by 7 bases and J by 7 bases, and 10 bases separated the two germline ends. CDR3 coding DNA: TGTGCCAGCACGGTGGGCGGTGAAGCTTTCTTT. Translation: CASTVGGEAFF.

The chain carries TRBV7-6 and TRBJ2-5, with 7 bases lining up with TRBD1. Germline V gene sequence: CDR1 SGHVS, CDR2 FNYEAQ. CDR3 size: 16 residues. The V segment lost 4 bases and the J segment 3 bases; nucleotides outside the gene matches: 11. The chain's CDR3 is CASSYLAPGTEETQYF. The CDR3 nucleotides are TGTGCCAGCAGCTACCTCGCTCCCGGGACAGAAGAGACCCAGTACTTC.

This clone was counted between two and nine times. This rearrangement joins TRBV4-2 to TRBJ1-4; no clear D. Germline V gives CDR1 LGHNA, CDR2 YNFKEQ. Trimming took off 0 bases at V and 14 bases at J, with 19 bases between the two ends. This CDR3 contains 15 residues. The CDR3 nucleotides are TGTGCCAGCAGCCAAGATTTCAGGAAGGCTTCTTCGCTGTTTTTT. This codes for CASSQDFRKASSLFF.

The chain has TRBV19 and TRBJ1-1, with 7 bases aligning to TRBD1. Trimming took 6 bases from V and 1 from J; bases not matched to a gene: 14. The germline CDR1 and CDR2 sequences are LNHDA and SQIVND (reference sequence). CDR3 length: 17 residues. This CDR3 is CASRCRTRDSENTEAFF. The CDR3 region has the DNA TGTGCCAGTAGATGTAGAACGAGGGACAGTGAGAACACTGAAGCTTTCTTT. The whole variable domain, remainder taken from reference TRBV19 and TRBJ1-1, is DGGITQSPKYLFRKEGQNVTLSCEQNLNHDAMYWYRQDPGQGLRLIYYSQIVNDFQKGDIAEGYSVSREKKESFPLTVTSAQKNPTAFYLCASRCRTRDSENTEAFFGQGTRLTVV.

The chain combines TRBV7-9 with TRBJ2-3; 10 bases agree with TRBD2. The CDR3 has 16 residues. After removal of 2 bases from V and 6 bases from J, the junction contained 8 bases not matched to a gene. The V gene's germline CDR1 is SEHNR and CDR2 FQNEAQ (reference sequence). The CDR3 sequence is CASSLSGGARADTQYF. Written as DNA, the CDR3 is TGTGCCAGCAGCTTAAGCGGGGGGGCAAGAGCCGATACGCAGTATTTT.

The rearrangement joins TRBV4-3 to TRBJ2-7; 8 nucleotides match TRBD2. After removal of 4 bases from V and 4 bases from J, the junction contained 3 bases not matched to a gene. From germline, CDR1 is LGHNA and CDR2 YSLEER. This CDR3 contains 13 residues. CDR3 protein: CASSRTSGYEQYF. The CDR3 coding sequence is TGCGCCAGCAGCCGAACTAGCGGATACGAGCAGTACTTC.

The chain employs TRBV19 and TRBJ2-2; 7 bases are a match to TRBD1. The trim removed 4 bases at V and 2 bases at J, leaving 19 bases unmatched. This CDR3 contains 20 residues. Per the germline V gene, CDR1 is LNHDA and CDR2 is SQIVND (reference sequence). CDR3 amino acids: CASSTQSGTDTRSNTGELFF. The CDR3 DNA is TGTGCCAGTAGTACCCAATCCGGGACAGATACCCGTTCAAACACCGGGGAGCTGTTTTTT.

The chain uses TRBV9 and TRBJ2-2, with D possibly matching TRBD2 (5 bases). Germline CDR1 SGDLS, CDR2 YYNGEE. With 0 bases removed from V and 4 bases from J, the gap between germline ends came to 7 bases. CDR3 size: 14 residues. The CDR3 loop is CASSVGGSTGELFF. DNA of the CDR3: TGTGCCAGCAGCGTAGGAGGGAGCACCGGGGAGCTGTTTTTT.

This chain uses TRBV9 with TRBJ1-4; no reliable D call. This CDR3 is 16 amino acids long. Deletions cut 0 bases from V and 3 bases from J, with 12 bases between. Germline V gene data show CDR1 as SGDLS and CDR2 as YYNGEE. Written as DNA, the CDR3 is TGTGCCAGCAGCGTAGGAGTACAGACGGCTAATGAAAAACTGTTTTTT. Its protein product is CASSVGVQTANEKLFF.

The chain joins TRBV19 to TRBJ2-7; perhaps TRBD2 as D (6 bases). The CDR3 length is 15 residues. Deletions cut 3 bases from V and 3 bases from J, with 15 bases between. Per germline, CDR1 LNHDA and CDR2 SQIVND (reference sequence). The CDR3 bases are TGTGCCAGTAGTATTCTGGCGGGGAGATACTACGAGCAGTACTTC. Translation: CASSILAGRYYEQYF. The full variable domain, in which reference TRBV19 and TRBJ2-7 provide the parts outside the CDR3, is DGGITQSPKYLFRKEGQNVTLSCEQNLNHDAMYWYRQDPGQGLRLIYYSQIVNDFQKGDIAEGYSVSREKKESFPLTVTSAQKNPTAFYLCASSILAGRYYEQYFGPGTRLTVT.

J is TRBJ2-4 and V is TRBV2; 8 nucleotides line up with TRBD1. The CDR3 sequence is 14 residues long. The V segment lost 1 base and the J segment 6 bases; nucleotides outside the gene matches: 2. Germline values: CDR1 SNHLY, CDR2 FYNNEI. This chain's CDR3 is CASSEGTGSNIQYF. The CDR3 coding sequence is TGTGCCAGCAGTGAAGGGACAGGGTCAAACATTCAGTACTTC.

Only a few counts were recorded for this clone. The rearrangement joins TRBV7-6 to TRBJ1-1; TRBD1 might be the D (6 bases). CDR3 length: 15 residues. V lost 5 bases and J 0 bases, leaving 13 bases between the germline ends. Germline values: CDR1 SGHVS, CDR2 FNYEAQ. As DNA, the CDR3 is TGTGCCAGCAGCCCCCGGGACACTCTGAACACTGAAGCTTTCTTT. Its protein is CASSPRDTLNTEAFF.

This chain links TRBV19 with TRBJ1-2, with 8 bases aligning to TRBD1. This CDR3 contains 14 residues. Germline CDR1 LNHDA, CDR2 SQIVND (reference sequence). Trimming removed 3 bases from V and 3 bases from J; junction bases left unmatched: 3. The CDR3, as DNA: TGTGCCAGTAGTATGGCAGGGGGCGACTATGGCTACACCTTC. Translating gives CASSMAGGDYGYTF. Variable domain in full (rest from reference TRBV19 and TRBJ1-2): DGGITQSPKYLFRKEGQNVTLSCEQNLNHDAMYWYRQDPGQGLRLIYYSQIVNDFQKGDIAEGYSVSREKKESFPLTVTSAQKNPTAFYLCASSMAGGDYGYTFGSGTRLTVV.

V and J are TRBV19 and TRBJ1-2; the D gene is possibly TRBD1 (5 bases). Germline V lookup: CDR1 LNHDA, CDR2 SQIVND (reference sequence). Trimming stripped 10 bases from V and 8 bases from J, with 17 bases between. The CDR3 extends over 12 amino acids. The CDR3 is CATLQGPWGYTF. DNA of the CDR3: TGTGCCACCCTGCAGGGCCCTTGGGGCTACACCTTC.